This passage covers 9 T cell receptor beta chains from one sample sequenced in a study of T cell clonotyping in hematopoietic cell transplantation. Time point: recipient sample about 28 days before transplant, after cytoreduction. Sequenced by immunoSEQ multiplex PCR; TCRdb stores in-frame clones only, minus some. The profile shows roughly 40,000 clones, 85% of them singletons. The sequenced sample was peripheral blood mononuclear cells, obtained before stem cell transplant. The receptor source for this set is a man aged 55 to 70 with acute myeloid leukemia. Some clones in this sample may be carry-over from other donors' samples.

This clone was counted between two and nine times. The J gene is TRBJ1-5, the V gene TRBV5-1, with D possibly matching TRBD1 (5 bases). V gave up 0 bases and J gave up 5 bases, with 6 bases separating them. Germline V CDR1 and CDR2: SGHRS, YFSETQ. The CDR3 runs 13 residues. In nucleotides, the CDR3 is TGCGCCAGCAGCTTGGGACAGTATCAGCCCCAGCATTTT. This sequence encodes CASSLGQYQPQHF.

This CDR3 reads CASSQEAGGTEAFF. Written as DNA, the CDR3 is TGCGCCAGCAGCCAAGAGGCGGGGGGGACTGAAGCTTTCTTT. The chain recombines TRBV4-3 with TRBJ1-1; the D gene is possibly TRBD1 (5 bases). The CDR3 extends over 14 amino acids. Trimming left V 0 bases short and J 5 bases short, with 10 bases between. Germline V gives CDR1 LGHNA, CDR2 YSLEER.

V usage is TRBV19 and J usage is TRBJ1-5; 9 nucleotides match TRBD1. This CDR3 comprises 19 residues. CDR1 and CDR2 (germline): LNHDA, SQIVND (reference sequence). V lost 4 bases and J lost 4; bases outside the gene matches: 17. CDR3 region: CASSTKGGQGLLGNQPQHF. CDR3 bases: TGTGCCAGTAGTACCAAGGGGGGACAGGGCCTATTGGGGAATCAGCCCCAGCATTTT.

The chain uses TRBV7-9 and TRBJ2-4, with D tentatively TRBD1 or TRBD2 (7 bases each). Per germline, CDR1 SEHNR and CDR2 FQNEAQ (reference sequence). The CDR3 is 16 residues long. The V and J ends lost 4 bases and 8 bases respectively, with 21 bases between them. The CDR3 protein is CASSSRGEGAWDIQYF. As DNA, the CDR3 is TGTGCCAGCAGCTCCAGGGGGGAGGGGGCGTGGGACATTCAGTACTTC.

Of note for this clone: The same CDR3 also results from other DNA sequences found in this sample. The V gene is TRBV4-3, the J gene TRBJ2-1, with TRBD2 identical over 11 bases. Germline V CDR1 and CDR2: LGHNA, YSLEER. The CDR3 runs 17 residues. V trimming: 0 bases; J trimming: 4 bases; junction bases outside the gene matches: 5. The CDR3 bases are TGCGCCAGCAGCCAAGATCCCGCTAGCGGGGGGTACAATGAGCAGTTCTTC. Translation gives CASSQDPASGGYNEQFF.

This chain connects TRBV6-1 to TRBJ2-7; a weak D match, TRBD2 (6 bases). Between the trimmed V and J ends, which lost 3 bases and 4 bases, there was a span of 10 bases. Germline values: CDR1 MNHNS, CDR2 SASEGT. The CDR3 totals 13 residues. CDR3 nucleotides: TGTGCCAGCAGTGATCGGGGAGGATACGAGCAGTACTTC. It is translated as CASSDRGGYEQYF.

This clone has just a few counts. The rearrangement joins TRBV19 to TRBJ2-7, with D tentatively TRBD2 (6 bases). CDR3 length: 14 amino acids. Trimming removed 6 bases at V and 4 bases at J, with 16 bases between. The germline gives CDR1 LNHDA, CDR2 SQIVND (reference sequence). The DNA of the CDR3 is TGTGCCAGTAGCCTCCGGGACGGGGGTTACGAGCAGTACTTC. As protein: CASSLRDGGYEQYF.

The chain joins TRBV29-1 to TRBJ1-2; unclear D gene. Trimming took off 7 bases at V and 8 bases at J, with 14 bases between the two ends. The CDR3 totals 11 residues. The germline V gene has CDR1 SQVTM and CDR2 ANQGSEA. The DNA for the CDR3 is TGCAGCGGGAGGACGAGGGAGGGCTACACCTTC. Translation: CSGRTREGYTF.

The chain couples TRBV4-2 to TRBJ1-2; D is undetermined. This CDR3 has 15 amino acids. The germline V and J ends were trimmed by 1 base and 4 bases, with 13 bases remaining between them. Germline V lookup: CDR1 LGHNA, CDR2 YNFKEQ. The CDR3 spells CASSQVNTAFYGYTF. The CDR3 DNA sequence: TGTGCCAGCAGCCAAGTTAACACGGCTTTCTATGGCTACACCTTC.